This T cell receptor beta chain was sequenced in a study of blood T cells in healthy people across ages. A J-beta primer mix and a sample-barcoded 5' primer were used in a second PCR of roughly 6 to 12 cycles. Via MiXCR, TCRdb re-called the 5' RACE reads, giving one row per CDR3 protein. The sample lists about 1,600,000 distinct CDR3 sequences; 42% were seen once. Trimming shortened V by 6 bases and J by 2 bases, and 13 bases separated the two germline ends. The length of the CDR3 is 14 residues. Peripheral blood, around 9.4 milliliters per donor, was collected. Sequencing was carried out using blood. The TCR originated in a woman under 30 in good health. The chain uses TRBV12-3 or TRBV12-4 and TRBJ2-5, with D perhaps assigned TRBD1 or TRBD2 (5 bases each). The CDR3 sequence is CASRSLGVQETQYF. The CDR3 DNA is TGTGCCAGCAGGTCGTTGGGGGTGCAAGAGACCCAGTACTTC.